The next 27 T cell receptor beta chains were all read from a single sample in a study of graft-versus-host responses after intestinal transplantation. Produced via immunoSEQ multiplex PCR; TCRdb's table is partial and in-frame only. The top ten clones hold around 20% of a sample with approximately 12,000 clones, over 85% of them seen once. The sample consisted of PBMCs, taken 109 days after intestinal transplant. All receptors derive from a human patient who received an intestinal transplant, so some T cells may come from the graft donor.

The chain recombines TRBV6-5 with TRBJ2-7, with TRBD2 matching 9 bases. Trimming took 4 bases from V and 1 from J; bases not matched to a gene: 5. There are 15 residues in the CDR3. Germline V lookup: CDR1 MNHEY, CDR2 SVGAGI. The CDR3 DNA reads as TGTGCCAGCAGTTCTCCAGCGGGAGGATCCTACGAGCAGTACTTC. The encoded protein is CASSSPAGGSYEQYF.

The V gene is TRBV19, the J gene TRBJ2-1; D unresolved. The CDR3 is 13 amino acids. V lost 1 base, J lost 9 bases, and 10 bases lay in between. The germline gives CDR1 LNHDA, CDR2 SQIVND (reference sequence). The CDR3 protein is CASSIGLETEQFF. Here the CDR3 DNA reads TGTGCCAGTAGTATAGGCCTGGAAACTGAGCAGTTCTTC. The entire variable domain, with the rest obtained from reference TRBV19 and TRBJ2-1, is as follows: DGGITQSPKYLFRKEGQNVTLSCEQNLNHDAMYWYRQDPGQGLRLIYYSQIVNDFQKGDIAEGYSVSREKKESFPLTVTSAQKNPTAFYLCASSIGLETEQFFGPGTRLTVL.

This sequence joins TRBV6-6 and TRBJ2-7; 9 bases match TRBD2. Germline loops: CDR1 MNHNY, CDR2 SVGAGI (reference sequence). V lost 5 bases, J lost 4 bases, and 9 bases stayed unmatched. The CDR3 covers 15 residues. CDR3 sequence reads: CASSPVTSGYYEQYF. The CDR3 DNA sequence: TGTGCCAGCAGTCCTGTGACTAGCGGCTATTACGAGCAGTACTTC.

The chain couples TRBV28 to TRBJ2-5; D is uncertain. The CDR3 has 14 residues. Germline-derived CDR1 and CDR2 are MDHEN and SYDVKM. The V end was cut by 3 bases, the J end by 5 bases, with 13 bases between. The chain's CDR3 is CASSFRYLHETQYF. The CDR3 coding sequence is TGTGCCAGCAGTTTCCGCTACCTCCACGAGACCCAGTACTTC.

The CDR3 nucleotides read TGCAGCGTTGAAGGTGGGTCAGGGGGCATTAACACTGAAGCTTTCTTT. This encodes CSVEGGSGGINTEAFF. The rearrangement joins TRBV29-1 to TRBJ1-1; 8 bases map to TRBD1. From germline, CDR1 is SQVTM and CDR2 ANQGSEA. This CDR3 contains 16 residues. The V and J ends lost 1 base and 2 bases, in that order; junction bases with no gene match: 9.

This clone is a singleton in its sample. At one end the junction does not follow the germline gene, possibly because of a read error. The chain recombines TRBV29-1 with TRBJ2-5; a weak D match, TRBD2 (6 bases). This CDR3 region has 17 residues. Per the germline V gene, CDR1 is SQVTM and CDR2 is ANQGSEA. The CDR3 spells CSVEGGQGEPYQETQYF. The CDR3 nucleotides read TGCAGCGTAGAAGGAGGGCAAGGCGAACCTTACCAAGAGACCCAGTACTTC.

This clone was observed a single time. The chain couples TRBV4-2 to TRBJ1-3, with D possibly matching TRBD1 (6 bases). CDR1 and CDR2 from the germline V gene are LGHNA and YNFKEQ. This CDR3 has 15 residues. Trimming stripped 3 bases from V and 4 bases from J, with 13 bases between. This CDR3 is CASSQVEGGGNTIYF. In DNA, the CDR3 is TGTGCCAGCAGCCAGGTGGAGGGGGGAGGAAACACCATATATTTT.

This chain links TRBV19 with TRBJ1-1; TRBD1 is a possible D gene (6 bases). V dropped 1 base and J dropped 1 base, with 10 bases sitting between them. Looked up from germline, CDR1 is LNHDA and CDR2 is SQIVND (reference sequence). The length of the CDR3 is 15 residues. The CDR3 bases are TGTGCCAGTAGTATAGCTGGGGGGCCGAACACTGAAGCTTTCTTT. Amino acids: CASSIAGGPNTEAFF.

The V call is TRBV19, the J call TRBJ2-1; 12 bases fit TRBD2. The germline V gene has CDR1 LNHDA and CDR2 SQIVND (reference sequence). The CDR3 totals 19 residues. J was trimmed by 4 bases and V by 6 bases; bases with no gene match: 16. The CDR3 DNA reads as TGTGCCAGTAGACCACCCTCTAGCGGGAGGGCCTTGGGGTACAATGAGCAGTTCTTC. Its protein is CASRPPSSGRALGYNEQFF.

The rearrangement uses TRBV28 and TRBJ1-4; 7 bases align to TRBD1. Germline V gene lookup returns CDR1 MDHEN and CDR2 SYDVKM. Trimming removed 4 bases from V and 7 bases from J; junction bases left unmatched: 12. The CDR3 totals 16 residues. CDR3 amino acids: CASSSWTQGGGEKLFF. The DNA of the CDR3 is TGTGCCAGCAGTTCCTGGACCCAGGGGGGTGGTGAAAAACTGTTTTTT.

The rearrangement uses TRBV5-1 and TRBJ1-1, with 7 bases fitting TRBD1. Germline CDR1 SGHRS, CDR2 YFSETQ. The CDR3 is made up of 16 amino acids. V gave up 4 bases and J gave up 0 bases; unmatched junction bases: 9. This chain's CDR3 is CASSLHGTDMNTEAFF. The CDR3 coding sequence is TGCGCCAGCAGCCTTCACGGGACAGACATGAACACTGAAGCTTTCTTT.

This CDR3 is CASSPSRISYEQYF. CDR3 coding DNA: TGTGCCAGCAGCCCATCACGGATCTCCTACGAGCAGTACTTC. The chain combines TRBV6-5 with TRBJ2-7; D remains unclear. This CDR3 comprises 14 residues. Trimming left V 6 bases short and J 0 bases short, with 12 bases between. Germline V gene sequence: CDR1 MNHEY, CDR2 SVGAGI.

The V gene is TRBV27, the J gene TRBJ2-3; D not resolved. This CDR3 is built from 13 residues. Germline CDR1 and CDR2: MNHEY and SMNVEV (reference sequence). V was trimmed by 2 bases and J by 0 bases, leaving 3 bases between them. In DNA form, the CDR3 reads TGTGCCAGCAGTTTAGCCAGCACAGATACGCAGTATTTT. Translation: CASSLASTDTQYF.

V usage is TRBV27 and J usage is TRBJ1-5, with TRBD1 matching over 9 bases. J was trimmed by 0 bases and V by 5 bases; bases with no gene match: 14. Looked up from germline, CDR1 is MNHEY and CDR2 is SMNVEV (reference sequence). The CDR3 covers 19 residues. The CDR3 loop reads CASSPFTGTGQYSNQPQHF. CDR3 sequence (DNA): TGTGCCAGCAGTCCCTTCACCGGGACAGGGCAATATAGCAATCAGCCCCAGCATTTT.

The chain has TRBV28 and TRBJ2-7; 11 bases map to TRBD2. J gave up 7 bases and V 4 bases, and 12 bases lay outside the gene matches. The CDR3 consists of 16 residues. CDR1 MDHEN and CDR2 SYDVKM come from the germline V gene. In DNA form, the CDR3 reads TGTGCCAGCAGTTCCTTCGTAGCGGGAGGGCCAGGGGAGCAGTACTTC. Its translation is CASSSFVAGGPGEQYF.

V usage is TRBV4-1 and J usage is TRBJ1-2; D gene unclear. The CDR3 is 14 residues long. CDR1 and CDR2 (germline): MGHRA, YSYEKL. V lost 1 base to trimming and J lost 4 bases, with 10 bases between them. The CDR3 DNA sequence: TGCGCCAGCAGCCAAGTCCTGACTGCCTATGGCTACACCTTC. This sequence encodes CASSQVLTAYGYTF.

V usage is TRBV9 and J usage is TRBJ2-1; 9 nucleotides agree with TRBD1. Per the germline V gene, CDR1 is SGDLS and CDR2 is YYNGEE. V gave up 3 bases and J gave up 3 bases; unmatched junction bases: 10. The CDR3 loop spans 17 amino acids. CDR3 sequence (DNA): TGTGCCAGCAGCGGGGCTCTTGGGACAGGGATCTACAATGAGCAGTTCTTC. Its translation is CASSGALGTGIYNEQFF.

The CDR3 protein is CASSPPNPLPTYRDTGELFF. The CDR3 nucleotides read TGTGCCAGCTCACCACCCAATCCTCTTCCCACTTACCGGGACACCGGGGAGCTGTTTTTT. The chain is built from TRBV18 and TRBJ2-2; unclear D gene. CDR1 is KGHSH and CDR2 is LQKENI in the germline V gene. V lost 0 bases, J lost 3 bases, and 23 bases lay in between. CDR3 size: 20 residues.

This clone was counted once. The V gene is TRBV14, the J gene TRBJ1-5; 8 bases match TRBD1. The CDR3 has 18 amino acids. Germline V CDR1 and CDR2: SGHDN, FVKESK. The V and J ends lost 0 bases and 4 bases, in that order; junction bases with no gene match: 11. The CDR3 bases are TGTGCCAGCAGCCAAGAAGAAATTCGGGGACAGGTGAATCAGCCCCAGCATTTT. Translating it yields CASSQEEIRGQVNQPQHF.

J is TRBJ2-6 and V is TRBV10-3; D is unclear. Germline V gives CDR1 ENHRY, CDR2 SYGVKD. The V end lost 3 bases, the J end lost 5 bases, and 23 bases lay between the germline ends. This CDR3 region has 19 residues. This CDR3 reads CAISEWCCKIQSRANVLTF. The CDR3 nucleotides read TGTGCCATCAGTGAATGGTGCTGTAAGATACAAAGTCGGGCCAACGTCCTGACTTTC.

This sequence joins TRBV5-1 and TRBJ2-5; D is possibly TRBD2 (5 bases). The CDR3 runs to 15 residues. V lost 1 base, J lost 1 base, and 11 bases lay in between. Germline-derived CDR1 and CDR2 are SGHRS and YFSETQ. Written as DNA, the CDR3 is TGCGCCAGCAGCTTGATTTCGGCGGGCCAAGAGACCCAGTACTTC. Translated: CASSLISAGQETQYF. The full variable domain, its missing parts supplied by reference TRBV5-1 and TRBJ2-5, is KAGVTQTPRYLIKTRGQQVTLSCSPISGHRSVSWYQQTPGQGLQFLFEYFSETQRNKGNFPGRFSGRQFSNSRSEMNVSTLELGDSALYLCASSLISAGQETQYFGPGTRLLVL.

Here the CDR3 reads CASRLSTTWADQPQHF. CDR3 DNA: TGTGCAAGTCGCTTATCCACGACCTGGGCGGACCAGCCCCAGCATTTT. The chain has TRBV12-2 and TRBJ1-5. TRBV12-2 is assigned pseudogene status. CDR3 length: 16 amino acids.

The V call is TRBV6-5, the J call TRBJ1-1; D is undetermined. The germline V and J ends were trimmed by 6 bases and 2 bases, with 7 bases remaining between them. The CDR3 extends over 12 amino acids. Germline CDR1 MNHEY, CDR2 SVGAGI. The CDR3 region is CASSLENTEAFF. CDR3 sequence (DNA): TGTGCCAGCAGCCTAGAAAACACTGAAGCTTTCTTT.

The chain's CDR3 is CASSVTLTGELFF. The DNA of the CDR3 is TGTGCCAGCAGTGTAACTCTCACCGGGGAGCTGTTTTTT. The genes are TRBV2 and TRBJ2-2; D gene unclear. The CDR3 consists of 13 residues. The germline V and J ends were trimmed by 4 bases and 4 bases, with 7 bases remaining between them. The germline V gene has CDR1 SNHLY and CDR2 FYNNEI.

This clone was detected only once. The CDR3 sequence is CASTVLAGDQEQFF. CDR3 in DNA: TGTGCCAGCACGGTACTAGCGGGAGATCAGGAGCAGTTCTTC. V and J are TRBV27 and TRBJ2-1, with 11 nucleotides matching TRBD2. V dropped 7 bases and J dropped 10; count of bases not matched to a gene: 9. Per germline, CDR1 MNHEY and CDR2 SMNVEV (reference sequence). CDR3 length: 14 amino acids.

The chain joins TRBV7-9 to TRBJ2-1; 10 bases are shared with TRBD2. The CDR3 length is 18 residues. Looked up from germline, CDR1 is SEHNR and CDR2 is FQNEAQ (reference sequence). The junction had 10 bases not matched to a gene; V was cut back by 3 bases and J by 2 bases. The CDR3 loop reads CASSFLASGRGAYNEQFF. CDR3 DNA sequence: TGTGCCAGCAGCTTCCTGGCTAGCGGGAGAGGTGCCTACAATGAGCAGTTCTTC. Drawing the rest from reference TRBV7-9 and TRBJ2-1, the complete variable domain is DTGVSQNPRHKITKRGQNVTFRCDPISEHNRLYWYRQTLGQGPEFLTYFQNEAQLEKSRLLSDRFSAERPKGSFSTLEIQRTEQGDSAMYLCASSFLASGRGAYNEQFFGPGTRLTVL.

This clone was seen only once. The chain links TRBV4-1 to TRBJ2-5; 10 nucleotides align to TRBD1. The CDR3 spans 15 residues. V gave up 0 bases and J gave up 4 bases; unmatched junction bases: 2. The V gene's germline CDR1 is MGHRA and CDR2 YSYEKL. CDR3 protein: CASSQEDRGGETQYF. DNA of the CDR3: TGCGCCAGCAGCCAAGAGGACAGGGGGGGAGAGACCCAGTACTTC.